A single sample is the source of the 13 T cell receptor beta chains below, sequenced in a study of T cell clonality in common variable immunodeficiency. TCRdb keeps only in-frame clones here, not all; method: immunoSEQ multiplex PCR. Listed for the sample are some 32,000 clones, none seen a single time. Sequencing was performed on peripheral blood mononuclear cells. The receptors originated from a person aged 18 to 75 in good health.

Many counts were recorded for this clone. The sequenced fragment ends 3 residues before the CDR3 boundary, so the rest is inferred from the germline J gene. This sequence joins TRBV6-1 and TRBJ2-1, with 10 nucleotides matching TRBD2. The V gene's germline CDR1 is MNHNS and CDR2 SASEGT. The CDR3 is 15 amino acids. Losses at the gene ends were 1 base for V and 7 bases for J; bases not matched to a gene: 4. The CDR3 reads CASSEEAGGSNEQFF. The sequenced part of the CDR3 DNA is TGTGCCAGCAGTGAAGAAGCGGGAGGGAGTAATGAG.

Remarks on this clone: Read data end 3 residues before the CDR3 end; the end is taken from the germline J gene. The chain recombines TRBV18 with TRBJ1-5; D unresolved. The CDR3 length is 18 residues. Trimming removed 3 bases from V and 0 bases from J, with 18 bases in between. Germline values: CDR1 KGHSH, CDR2 LQKENI. The DNA read from the CDR3 is TGTGCCAGCTCACCGGGGTCGCGGGGAAGAATTAGCAATCAGCCC. This codes for CASSPGSRGRISNQP. The full CDR3 is CASSPGSRGRISNQPQHF. Filled out from reference TRBV18 and TRBJ1-5, the complete variable domain reads NAGVMQNPRHLVRRRGQEARLRCSPMKGHSHVYWYRQLPEEGLKFMVYLQKENIIDESGMPKERFSAEFPKEGPSILRIQQVVRGDSAAYFCASSPGSRGRISNQPQHFGDGTRLSIL.

This clone occurred many times. The read ends 3 residues early relative to the CDR3; the germline J gene fills the gap. This chain joins TRBV2 and TRBJ2-1; D is possibly TRBD2 (6 bases). Deletions cut 2 bases from V and 0 bases from J, with 8 bases between. This CDR3 has 15 residues. Germline values: CDR1 SNHLY, CDR2 FYNNEI. CDR3 protein: CASSEMGGSYNEQFF. CDR3 DNA, as far as it was read: TGTGCCAGCAGTGAAATGGGGGGCTCCTACAATGAG.

This clone was counted ten times or more. The read ends 3 residues early relative to the CDR3; the germline J gene fills the gap. The V call is TRBV7-6, the J call TRBJ2-1, with 7 bases lining up with TRBD2. This CDR3 region has 18 residues. Germline V gene data show CDR1 as SGHVS and CDR2 as FNYEAQ. V lost 1 base to trimming and J lost 5 bases; unmatched junction nucleotides: 14. The chain's CDR3 is CASSLGTSLPSPDNEQFF. The sequenced CDR3 bases are TGTGCCAGCAGCTTAGGGACTAGTCTCCCTTCTCCTGACAATGAG. The full variable domain, in which reference TRBV7-6 and TRBJ2-1 provide the parts outside the CDR3, is GAGVSQSPRYKVTKRGQDVALRCDPISGHVSLYWYRQALGQGPEFLTYFNYEAQQDKSGLPNDRFSAERPEGSISTLTIQRTEQRDSAMYRCASSLGTSLPSPDNEQFFGPGTRLTVL.

This clone was recorded a few times. Sequencing ends 3 residues short of the CDR3 end; the germline J gene provides the rest. This chain uses TRBV5-1 with TRBJ1-1; D gene unclear. This CDR3 is 14 amino acids long. The germline V gene encodes CDR1 SGHRS and CDR2 YFSETQ. The CDR3: CASSLGTESYEAFF. The CDR3 bases that were read are TGCGCCAGCAGCTTGGGAACAGAATCCTACGAG.

This clone was seen many times. The DNA ends 3 residues before the CDR3 does, and the rest of the CDR3 is filled in from the germline J gene. The rearrangement uses TRBV2 and TRBJ2-1; D unclear. Trimming took 8 bases from V and 6 from J, leaving 8 bases between them. The V gene's germline CDR1 is SNHLY and CDR2 FYNNEI. The CDR3 has 11 residues. CDR3 sequence reads: CASSSINEQFF. The part of the CDR3 DNA that was read is TGTGCCAGCTCCTCTATCAATGAG.

This clone was counted between two and nine times. The DNA read from the CDR3 is TGTGCCAGCAGCTTCCCTGGGGCGTCTACTGAA. It encodes CASSFPGASTE. The whole CDR3 region reads CASSFPGASTEAFF. J is TRBJ1-1 and V is TRBV11-2, with D perhaps matching TRBD1 (5 bases). Read sequence stops 3 residues before the CDR3 end, and the germline J gene provides the missing end. V was trimmed by 3 bases and J by 5 bases, leaving 13 bases between them. Germline V CDR1 and CDR2: SGHAT, FQNNGV. This CDR3 has 14 amino acids.

In this sample, this clone turned up many times. The CDR3 end is not reached by the read, which stops 3 residues before it; the germline J gene fills it in. The chain recombines TRBV20-1 with TRBJ2-1; 9 bases are shared with TRBD1. Germline CDR1 reads DFQATT; CDR2 reads SNEGSKA (reference sequence). The V and J ends lost 3 bases and 1 base, in that order; junction bases with no gene match: 1. This CDR3 has 14 residues. This CDR3 reads CSARGQGSYNEQFF. Partial CDR3 DNA: TGCAGTGCTAGGGGACAGGGATCCTACAATGAG.

The sample holds many counts of this clone. The observed sequence ends 3 residues before the CDR3 terminus, with the missing tail filled in from the germline J gene. The rearrangement joins TRBV29-1 to TRBJ2-7, with D tentatively TRBD1 (6 bases). CDR1 is SQVTM, CDR2 ANQGSEA, per germline. The CDR3 has 14 amino acids. V lost 4 bases and J lost 5, with 18 bases in between. CDR3 sequence: CSVARDTHRNEQYF. The part of the CDR3 DNA that was read is TGCAGCGTTGCCCGGGACACCCACCGGAACGAG.

This clone has a count of ten or more. The DNA ends 3 residues before the CDR3 does, and the rest of the CDR3 is filled in from the germline J gene. The chain combines TRBV10-3 with TRBJ1-5, with TRBD1 identical over 11 bases. The V segment lost 4 bases and the J segment 3 bases; nucleotides outside the gene matches: 5. This CDR3 has 16 residues. In germline, CDR1 is ENHRY, CDR2 SYGVKD. The CDR3 loop is CAISAGQGAINQPQHF. The CDR3 bases that were read are TGTGCCATCAGTGCCGGACAGGGGGCCATCAATCAGCCC.

Regarding this clone: The CDR3 end lies 3 residues beyond the end of the read and is filled in from the germline J gene. V gene TRBV18 combines with J gene TRBJ2-3, with D perhaps matching TRBD1 (6 bases). CDR3 length: 16 amino acids. Germline CDR1 and CDR2: KGHSH and LQKENI. The CDR3 sequence is CASSPRQVTEGETQYF. The part of the CDR3 DNA that was read is TGTGCCAGCTCACCACGTCAGGTCACAGAGGGGGAGACG.

The table lists this clone with a few counts. The covered CDR3 bases are TGCAGCGCCCCTCCCGGGGGATTAGAGACC. Its protein is CSAPPGGLET. The entire CDR3 reads CSAPPGGLETQYF. The gene calls are TRBV20-1 and TRBJ2-5; possibly TRBD2 for D (6 bases). The CDR3 goes on 3 residues after the read ends, and that part is filled in from the germline J gene. The germline V gene has CDR1 DFQATT and CDR2 SNEGSKA (reference sequence). The CDR3 spans 13 residues.

Many counts were recorded for this clone. The CDR3 extends 3 residues past the end of the read, so its final part is completed from the germline J gene. The chain is built from TRBV30 and TRBJ2-5; weak D call: TRBD2 (7 bases). The V gene lost 4 bases and the J gene lost 5 bases, with 14 bases spanning the gap. Germline CDR1 GTSNPN, CDR2 SVGIG (reference sequence). The length of the CDR3 is 13 residues. The part of the CDR3 DNA that was read is TGTGCCTGGATGGGCGGGGGCCGGGAGACC. This translates into CAWMGGGRET. The whole CDR3 region reads CAWMGGGRETQYF.